This T cell receptor (beta chain) was retrieved from a study of T-cell reconstitution after alpha-beta-depleted transplantation in children. The CDR3 is 16 residues long. Trimming left V 4 bases short and J 6 bases short, with 22 bases between. The germline V gene has CDR1 SGHRS and CDR2 YFSETQ. This clonotype turned up a few times. TCRbeta library construction was performed incorporating unique molecular identifiers. TCRdb reprocessed the PCR reads via MiXCR and lists one record per CDR3 protein. The table has 450,000 to 600,000 distinct CDR3 sequences, roughly 18% seen once. The chain couples TRBV5-1 to TRBJ2-5; a possible D gene is TRBD1 (6 bases). Sequences were derived from PBMCs from the stem cell graft donor, sampled from the stem cell graft. This receptor was identified in a human donor who donated a stem cell graft to a child with acute lymphoblastic leukemia. CDR3 region: CASSPNPGTSGKTQYF. The CDR3 coding sequence is TGCGCCAGCAGCCCAAACCCCGGGACAAGTGGAAAGACCCAGTACTTC.